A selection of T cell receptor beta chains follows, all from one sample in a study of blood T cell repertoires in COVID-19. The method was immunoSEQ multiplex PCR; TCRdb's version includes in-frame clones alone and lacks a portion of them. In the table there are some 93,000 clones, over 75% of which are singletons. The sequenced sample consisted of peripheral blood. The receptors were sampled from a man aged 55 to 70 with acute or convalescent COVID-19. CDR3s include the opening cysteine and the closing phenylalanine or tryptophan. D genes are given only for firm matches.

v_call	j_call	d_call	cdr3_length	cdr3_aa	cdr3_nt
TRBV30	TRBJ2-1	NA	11	CACQAYNEQFF	TGTGCGTGTCAGGCCTACAATGAGCAGTTCTTC
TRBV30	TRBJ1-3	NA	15	CAWRGPGNSGNTIYF	TGTGCCTGGAGGGGCCCCGGGAACTCTGGAAACACCATATATTTT
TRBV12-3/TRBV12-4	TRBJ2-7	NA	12	CASSPNSAEQYF	TGTGCCAGCAGTCCGAACTCCGCCGAGCAGTACTTC
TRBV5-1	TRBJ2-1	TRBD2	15	CASSVASGREGEQFF	TGCGCCAGCAGTGTAGCTAGCGGGAGGGAAGGTGAGCAGTTCTTC
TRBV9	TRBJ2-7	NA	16	CASSVGIRGGAYEQYF	TGTGCCAGCAGCGTTGGGATAAGAGGGGGTGCCTACGAGCAGTACTTC
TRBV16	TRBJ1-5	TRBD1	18	CASSQSGGQGSLNQPQHF	TGTGCCAGCAGCCAATCGGGGGGACAGGGAAGTCTCAATCAGCCCCAGCATTTT
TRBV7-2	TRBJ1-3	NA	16	CASSPQAPRSGNTIYF	TGTGCCAGCAGCCCTCAGGCTCCCCGCTCTGGAAACACCATATATTTT
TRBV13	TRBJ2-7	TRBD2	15	CASSSWTSSSYEQYF	TGTGCCAGCAGCTCCTGGACTAGCTCCTCCTACGAGCAGTACTTC
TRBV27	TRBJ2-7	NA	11	CASGSGLEQYF	TGTGCCAGCGGGTCGGGTTTAGAGCAGTACTTC
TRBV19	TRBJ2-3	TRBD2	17	CASSIGGTSGYTDTQYF	TGTGCCAGTAGTATCGGAGGGACTAGCGGCTACACAGATACGCAGTATTTT
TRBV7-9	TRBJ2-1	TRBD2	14	CASSPSGRLYEQFF	TGTGCCAGCAGCCCTAGCGGGAGGCTTTATGAGCAGTTCTTC
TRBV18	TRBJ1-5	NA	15	CASSPLRGLDQPQHF	TGTGCCAGCTCTCCTCTCCGGGGGTTGGATCAGCCCCAGCATTTT
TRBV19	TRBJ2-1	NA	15	CASSIGSPPVNEQFF	TGTGCCAGTAGTATAGGTAGCCCCCCGGTTAATGAGCAGTTCTTC
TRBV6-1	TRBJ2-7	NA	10	CASIGSEQYF	TGTGCCAGCATCGGGTCCGAGCAGTACTTC